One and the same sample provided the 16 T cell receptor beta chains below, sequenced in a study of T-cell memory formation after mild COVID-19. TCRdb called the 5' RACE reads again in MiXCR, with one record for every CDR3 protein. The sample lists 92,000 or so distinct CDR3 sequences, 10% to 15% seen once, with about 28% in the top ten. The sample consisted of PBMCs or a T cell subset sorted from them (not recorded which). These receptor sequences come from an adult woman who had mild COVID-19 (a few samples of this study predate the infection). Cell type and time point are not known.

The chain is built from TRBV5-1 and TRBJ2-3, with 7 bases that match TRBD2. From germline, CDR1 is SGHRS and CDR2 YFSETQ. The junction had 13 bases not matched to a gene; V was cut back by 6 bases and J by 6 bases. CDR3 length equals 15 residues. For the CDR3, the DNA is TGCGCCAGCACCCTGGGACTATCGGTAGGGGATACGCAGTATTTT. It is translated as CASTLGLSVGDTQYF.

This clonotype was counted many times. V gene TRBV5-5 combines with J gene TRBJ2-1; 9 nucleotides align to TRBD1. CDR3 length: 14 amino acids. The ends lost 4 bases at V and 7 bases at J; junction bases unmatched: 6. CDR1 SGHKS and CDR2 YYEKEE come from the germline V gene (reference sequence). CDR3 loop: CASSPGQGLNEQFF. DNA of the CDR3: TGTGCCAGCAGCCCCGGACAGGGGCTAAATGAGCAGTTCTTC.

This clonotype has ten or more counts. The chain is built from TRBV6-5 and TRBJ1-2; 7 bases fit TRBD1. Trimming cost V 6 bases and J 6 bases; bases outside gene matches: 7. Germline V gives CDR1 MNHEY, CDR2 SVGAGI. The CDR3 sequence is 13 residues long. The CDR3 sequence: CASSHDRVHGYTF. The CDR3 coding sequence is TGTGCCAGCAGCCACGACAGGGTTCATGGCTACACCTTC.

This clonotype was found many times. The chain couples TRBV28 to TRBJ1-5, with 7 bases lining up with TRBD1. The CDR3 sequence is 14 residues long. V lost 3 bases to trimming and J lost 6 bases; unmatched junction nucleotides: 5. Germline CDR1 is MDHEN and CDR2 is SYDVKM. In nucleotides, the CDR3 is TGTGCCAGCAGTTTTGTGACAGGGCCTCAGCCCCAGCATTTT. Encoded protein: CASSFVTGPQPQHF.

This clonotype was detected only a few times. As DNA, the CDR3 is TGCGCCAGCAGCCAAGTCCCACCGGGGGGCCCCTACGAGCAGTACTTC. Residues: CASSQVPPGGPYEQYF. The chain links TRBV4-3 to TRBJ2-7; weak D call: TRBD2 (7 bases). The CDR3 is made up of 16 amino acids. Trimming pared 1 base from V and 2 bases from J, leaving 15 bases between. Germline V CDR1 and CDR2: LGHNA, YSLEER.

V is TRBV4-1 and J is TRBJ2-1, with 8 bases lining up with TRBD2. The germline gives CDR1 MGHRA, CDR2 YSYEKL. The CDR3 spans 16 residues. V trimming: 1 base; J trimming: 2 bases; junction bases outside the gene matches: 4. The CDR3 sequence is CASSQATRGAYNEQFF. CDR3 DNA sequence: TGCGCCAGCAGCCAAGCAACGCGGGGGGCCTACAATGAGCAGTTCTTC.

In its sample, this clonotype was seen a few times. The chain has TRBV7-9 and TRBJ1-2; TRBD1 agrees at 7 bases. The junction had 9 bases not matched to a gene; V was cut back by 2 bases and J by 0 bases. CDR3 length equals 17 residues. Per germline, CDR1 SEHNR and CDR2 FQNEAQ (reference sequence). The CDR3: CASSLLRGASANYGYTF. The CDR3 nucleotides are TGTGCCAGCAGCTTACTCAGGGGGGCCAGCGCTAACTATGGCTACACCTTC.

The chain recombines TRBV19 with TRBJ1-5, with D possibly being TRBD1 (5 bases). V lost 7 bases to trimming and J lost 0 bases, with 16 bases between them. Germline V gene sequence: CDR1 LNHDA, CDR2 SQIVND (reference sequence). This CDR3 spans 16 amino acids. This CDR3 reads CASTPIQGYSNQPQHF. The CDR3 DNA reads TGTGCCAGTACCCCTATCCAGGGTTATAGCAATCAGCCCCAGCATTTT.

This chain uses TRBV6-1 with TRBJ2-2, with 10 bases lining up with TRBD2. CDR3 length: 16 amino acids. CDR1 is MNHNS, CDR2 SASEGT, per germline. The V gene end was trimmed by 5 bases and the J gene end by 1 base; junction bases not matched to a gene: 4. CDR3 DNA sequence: TGTGCCAGCAGTAGACTAGCGGGCCAGAACACCGGGGAGCTGTTTTTT. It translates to CASSRLAGQNTGELFF.

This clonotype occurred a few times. CDR3 in amino acids: CASSPRVAGVSSYNEQFF. CDR3 coding DNA: TGTGCCAGCAGCCCTCGAGTAGCGGGGGTCAGCTCCTACAATGAGCAGTTCTTC. The chain joins TRBV6-1 to TRBJ2-1; TRBD2 matches 9 bases. This CDR3 is 18 amino acids long. V lost 6 bases to trimming and J lost 0 bases; unmatched junction nucleotides: 12. CDR1 and CDR2 (germline): MNHNS, SASEGT.

The CDR3 coding sequence is TGCAGCGTCCGACTAGCGGGCGGTGAGCAGTTCTTC. Its translation: CSVRLAGGEQFF. The rearrangement joins TRBV29-1 to TRBJ2-1, with TRBD2 matching 10 bases. The CDR3 consists of 12 residues. Trimming at V came to 6 bases and at J to 9 bases, leaving 5 bases not matched to a gene. Germline loops: CDR1 SQVTM, CDR2 ANQGSEA.

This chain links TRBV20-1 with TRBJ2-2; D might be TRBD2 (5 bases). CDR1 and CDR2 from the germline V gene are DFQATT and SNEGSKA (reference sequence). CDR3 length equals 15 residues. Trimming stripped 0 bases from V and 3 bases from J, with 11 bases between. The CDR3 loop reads CSARDEGLDTGELFF. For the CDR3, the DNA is TGCAGTGCTAGAGATGAGGGATTGGACACCGGGGAGCTGTTTTTT.

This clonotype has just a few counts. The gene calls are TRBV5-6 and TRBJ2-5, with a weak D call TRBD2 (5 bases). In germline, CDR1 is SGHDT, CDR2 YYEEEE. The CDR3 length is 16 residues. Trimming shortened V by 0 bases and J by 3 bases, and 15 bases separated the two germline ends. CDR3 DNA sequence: TGTGCCAGCAGCTTGGCCGGACTCCTTGTGGAAGAGACCCAGTACTTC. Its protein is CASSLAGLLVEETQYF.

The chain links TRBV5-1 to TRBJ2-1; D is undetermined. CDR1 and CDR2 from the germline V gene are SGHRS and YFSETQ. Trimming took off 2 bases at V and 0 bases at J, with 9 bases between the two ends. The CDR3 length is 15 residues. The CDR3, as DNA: TGCGCCAGCAGCTTACCGGGCCCCTCCTACAATGAGCAGTTCTTC. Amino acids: CASSLPGPSYNEQFF.

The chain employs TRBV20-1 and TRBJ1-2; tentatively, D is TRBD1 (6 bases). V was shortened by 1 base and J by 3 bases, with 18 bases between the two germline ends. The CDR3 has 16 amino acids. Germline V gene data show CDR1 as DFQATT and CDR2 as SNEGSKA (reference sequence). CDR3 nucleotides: TGCAGTGCTAGAGGGACAGATCCCGCCCTGGACTATGGCTACACCTTC. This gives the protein CSARGTDPALDYGYTF.

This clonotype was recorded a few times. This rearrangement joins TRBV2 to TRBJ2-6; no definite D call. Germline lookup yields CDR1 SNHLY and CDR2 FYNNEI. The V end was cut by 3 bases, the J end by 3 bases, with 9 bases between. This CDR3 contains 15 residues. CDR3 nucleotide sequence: TGTGCCAGCAGTGAGTGGGTCTTTGGGGCCAACGTCCTGACTTTC. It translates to CASSEWVFGANVLTF. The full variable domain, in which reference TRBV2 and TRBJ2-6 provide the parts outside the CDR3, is EPEVTQTPSHQVTQMGQEVILRCVPISNHLYFYWYRQILGQKVEFLVSFYNNEISEKSEIFDDQFSVERPDGSNFTLKIRSTKLEDSAMYFCASSEWVFGANVLTFGAGSRLTVL.